This T cell receptor (beta chain) stems from a study of blood T cell repertoires in COVID-19. Assay used: immunoSEQ multiplex PCR; TCRdb lists only in-frame clones, some missing. The sample carries under 250,000 clones, roughly 80% recorded once. CDR3 length: 14 residues. V lost 3 bases to trimming and J lost 7 bases; unmatched junction nucleotides: 7. Germline-derived CDR1 and CDR2 are MNHEY and SMNVEV (reference sequence). This clonotype was sampled from a woman in her 70s with COVID-19, enrolled during active disease. V and J are TRBV27 and TRBJ2-5; 8 positions match TRBD2. Sequences were obtained from peripheral blood. The CDR3 nucleotides are TGTGCCAGCAGTTTTCTAGCGGGCAGTGGGACCCAGTACTTC. As protein: CASSFLAGSGTQYF.